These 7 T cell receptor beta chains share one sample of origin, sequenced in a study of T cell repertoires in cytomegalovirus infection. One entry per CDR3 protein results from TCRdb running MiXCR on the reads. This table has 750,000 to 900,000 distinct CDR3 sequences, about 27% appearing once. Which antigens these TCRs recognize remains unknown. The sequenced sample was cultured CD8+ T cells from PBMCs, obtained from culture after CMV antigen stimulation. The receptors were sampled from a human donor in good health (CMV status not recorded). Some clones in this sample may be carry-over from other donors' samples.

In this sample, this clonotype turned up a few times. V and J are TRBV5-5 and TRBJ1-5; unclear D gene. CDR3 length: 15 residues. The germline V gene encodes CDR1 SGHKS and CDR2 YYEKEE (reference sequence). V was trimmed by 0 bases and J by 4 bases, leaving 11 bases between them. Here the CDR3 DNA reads TGTGCCAGCAGCTTGGATGTAGGGAAAAATCAGCCCCAGCATTTT. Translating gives CASSLDVGKNQPQHF.

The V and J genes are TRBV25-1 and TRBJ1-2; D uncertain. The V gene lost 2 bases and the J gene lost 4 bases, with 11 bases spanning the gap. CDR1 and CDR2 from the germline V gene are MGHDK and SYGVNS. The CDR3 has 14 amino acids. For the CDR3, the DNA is TGTGCCAGCAGTGAACGCAGAATGGGCTATGGCTACACCTTC. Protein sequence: CASSERRMGYGYTF.

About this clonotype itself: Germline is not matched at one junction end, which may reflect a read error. As DNA, the CDR3 is TGTGCCAGCAGCCATGGACTAGCGGAGTCCTACGAGCAGTACTTC. Translation: CASSHGLAESYEQYF. This sequence joins TRBV4-1 and TRBJ2-7, with 10 bases fitting TRBD2. This CDR3 comprises 15 residues. Germline values: CDR1 MGHRA, CDR2 YSYEKL.

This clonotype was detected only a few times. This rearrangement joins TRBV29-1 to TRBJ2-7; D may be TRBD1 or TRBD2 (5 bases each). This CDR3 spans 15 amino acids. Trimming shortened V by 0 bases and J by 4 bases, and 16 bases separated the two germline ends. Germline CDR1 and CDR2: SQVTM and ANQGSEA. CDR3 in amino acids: CSVEDGGTRGYEQYF. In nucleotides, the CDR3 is TGCAGCGTTGAAGATGGAGGTACGAGGGGATACGAGCAGTACTTC.

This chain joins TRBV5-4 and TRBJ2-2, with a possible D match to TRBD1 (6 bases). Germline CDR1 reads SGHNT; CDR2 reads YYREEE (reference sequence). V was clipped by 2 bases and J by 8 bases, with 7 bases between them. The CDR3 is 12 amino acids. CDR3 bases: TGTGCCAGCAGCTTAGACAGGGGGGAGCTGTTTTTT. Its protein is CASSLDRGELFF. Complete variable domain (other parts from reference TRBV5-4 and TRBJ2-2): ETGVTQSPTHLIKTRGQQVTLRCSSQSGHNTVSWYQQALGQGPQFIFQYYREEENGRGNFPPRFSGLQFPNYSSELNVNALELDDSALYLCASSLDRGELFFGEGSRLTVL.

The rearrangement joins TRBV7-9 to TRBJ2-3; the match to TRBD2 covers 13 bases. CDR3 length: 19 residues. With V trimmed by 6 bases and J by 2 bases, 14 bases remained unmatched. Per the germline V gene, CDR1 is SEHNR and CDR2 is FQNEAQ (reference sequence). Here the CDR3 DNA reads TGTGCCAGCAGACCCCCCACCGGACTAGCGGGGGCTACCACAGATACGCAGTATTTT. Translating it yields CASRPPTGLAGATTDTQYF.

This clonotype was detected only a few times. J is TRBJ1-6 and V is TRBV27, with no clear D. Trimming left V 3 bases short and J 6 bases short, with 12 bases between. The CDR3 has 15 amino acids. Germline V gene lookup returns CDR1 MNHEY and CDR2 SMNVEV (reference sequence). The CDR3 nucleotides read TGTGCCAGCAGTTTTGGGGTTGAGGGTAATTCACCCCTCCACTTT. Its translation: CASSFGVEGNSPLHF.